The 24 T cell receptor beta chains below come from one sample, sequenced in a study of blood T cells in healthy people across ages. The use of a sample-barcoded 5' primer and a J-beta primer mix characterized a second PCR of about 6 to 12 cycles. TCRdb processed the 5' RACE reads anew with MiXCR; each CDR3 protein has one entry. Here the sample spans about 1,500,000 distinct CDR3 sequences, under 30% being singletons. The sample was blood. The receptors shown here come from a woman aged 25-40 years in good health.

For this clonotype: With a much larger clone just one base away, this may be a read error. This chain uses TRBV28 with TRBJ2-7; 8 bases are shared with TRBD1. There are 15 residues in the CDR3. In germline, CDR1 is MDHEN, CDR2 SYDVKM. The CDR3 sequence is CVSSSGTGYSHEQYF. CDR3 in DNA: TGTGTCAGCAGTTCCGGGACAGGTTATTCCCACGAGCAGTACTTC.

This clonotype was detected a few times. This sequence joins TRBV12-5 and TRBJ1-6; weak D call: TRBD1 (5 bases). CDR1 and CDR2 from the germline V gene are LGHNT and FRNRAP. V lost 0 bases, J lost 8 bases, and 11 bases lay in between. The CDR3 has 15 residues. This CDR3 reads CASGLVVQGDSPLHF. The CDR3 DNA is TGTGCTAGTGGTTTGGTAGTCCAGGGAGATTCACCCCTCCACTTT.

Points on this clonotype: The germline gene is not matched at one end of the junction; a read error may be the cause. The V gene is TRBV5-1, the J gene TRBJ2-5; 16 positions agree with TRBD2. The CDR3 extends over 16 amino acids. Germline loops: CDR1 SGHRS, CDR2 YFSETQ. CDR3 region: CASSFGTSGGEETRYF. In nucleotides, the CDR3 is TGCGCCAGCAGCTTCGGGACTAGCGGGGGGGAAGAGACCCGGTACTTC.

This clonotype has a handful of counts. The chain links TRBV11-2 to TRBJ2-7; no reliable D call. Matching the DNA end better, TRBJ2-5 makes the J call doubtful. Germline V gives CDR1 SGHAT, CDR2 FQNNGV. CDR3 length: 14 residues. In nucleotides, the CDR3 is TGTGCCAGCAGCTTAGAATTGGTTAAAGGGACCCAGTACTTC. It encodes CASSLELVKGTQYF.

The genes are TRBV6-2 or TRBV6-3 and TRBJ2-7; perhaps TRBD1 as D (5 bases). Trimming shortened V by 2 bases and J by 2 bases, and 7 bases separated the two germline ends. The CDR3 loop spans 13 amino acids. CDR1 is MNHEY and CDR2 is SVGEGT in the germline V gene. CDR3 in DNA: TGTGCCAGCAGTTACGGACACGCCTACGAGCAGTACTTC. Translated: CASSYGHAYEQYF.

CDR3 protein: CASSPGQGAIANEKLFF. In nucleotides, the CDR3 is TGTGCCAGCAGCCCGGGACAGGGGGCTATCGCTAATGAAAAACTGTTTTTT. This chain links TRBV6-6 with TRBJ1-4; 12 bases match TRBD1. From germline, CDR1 is MNHNY and CDR2 SVGAGI (reference sequence). This CDR3 is 17 amino acids long. Losses at the gene ends were 6 bases for V and 3 bases for J; bases not matched to a gene: 8.

This clonotype was detected only a few times. J is TRBJ1-1 and V is TRBV29-1, with D possibly TRBD1 on 6 matching bases. V lost 7 bases and J lost 2, with 11 bases in between. CDR3 size: 12 residues. Germline CDR1 SQVTM, CDR2 ANQGSEA. The CDR3 reads CSGGHPNTEAFF. CDR3 coding DNA: TGCAGCGGGGGACATCCCAACACTGAAGCTTTCTTT.

The V gene is TRBV24-1, the J gene TRBJ1-2; possibly TRBD1 for D (5 bases). With 4 bases removed from V and 5 bases from J, the gap between germline ends came to 31 bases. This CDR3 has 20 amino acids. CDR1 and CDR2 from the germline V gene are KGHDR and SFDVKD. CDR3 protein: CATSEYGVGHGLHTPYGYTF. CDR3 nucleotides: TGTGCCACCAGTGAATATGGGGTAGGACACGGCCTTCATACACCTTATGGCTACACCTTC.

About this clonotype itself: A read error may be the cause here, since a much bigger clone is one base away. The V call is TRBV7-2, the J call TRBJ2-7, with TRBD1 matching over 7 bases. V gave up 5 bases and J gave up 8 bases; unmatched junction bases: 6. This CDR3 is built from 12 residues. Looked up from germline, CDR1 is SGHTA and CDR2 is FQGNSA. As DNA, the CDR3 is TGTGCCAGCAGCGCAGACAGGGAACAGCAGTACTTC. This encodes CASSADREQQYF.

This clonotype was counted only a few times. CDR3 in DNA: TGCGCCAGCAGCCCAACGGACAGGGGTGGCAATCAGCCCCAGCATTTT. Residues: CASSPTDRGGNQPQHF. This chain uses TRBV4-1 with TRBJ1-5; 9 positions match TRBD1. Looked up from germline, CDR1 is MGHRA and CDR2 is YSYEKL. With 4 bases clipped from V and 2 bases from J, the junction kept 6 bases outside the gene matches. This CDR3 region has 16 residues.

CDR3 nucleotides: TGTGCCAGCGCTACCCCTCTAGCGGGAGGCGTCGGGGAGCTGTTTTTT. This codes for CASATPLAGGVGELFF. The genes are TRBV6-2 or TRBV6-3 and TRBJ2-2; 11 bases match TRBD2. Germline-derived CDR1 and CDR2 are MNHEY and SVGEGT. The V and J ends lost 8 bases and 7 bases, in that order; junction bases with no gene match: 12. The CDR3 is made up of 16 amino acids.

This clonotype was counted ten times or more. V usage is TRBV6-6 and J usage is TRBJ2-5; D possibly corresponds to TRBD1 (5 bases). This CDR3 contains 13 residues. Germline values: CDR1 MNHNY, CDR2 SVGAGI (reference sequence). V lost 6 bases and J 5 bases, leaving 13 bases between the germline ends. As DNA, the CDR3 is TGTGCCAGCAGACTTGACAGACCCGAGACCCAGTACTTC. It yields the protein CASRLDRPETQYF.

This clonotype was seen ten or more times. The rearrangement uses TRBV20-1 and TRBJ2-7; 11 bases are a match to TRBD1. CDR1 is DFQATT, CDR2 SNEGSKA, per germline (reference sequence). There are 13 residues in the CDR3. V was pared by 5 bases and J by 5 bases, with 5 bases of the junction left unmatched. The CDR3: CSAWTGGVNEQYF. CDR3 nucleotide sequence: TGCAGTGCTTGGACAGGGGGCGTCAACGAGCAGTACTTC.

The V and J genes are TRBV19 and TRBJ2-6, with D perhaps given as TRBD1 or TRBD2 (5 bases each). Germline CDR1 is LNHDA and CDR2 is SQIVND (reference sequence). The CDR3 covers 15 residues. V shed 6 bases and J shed 2 bases, with 11 bases lying between them. The CDR3 DNA reads as TGTGCCAGTAGACTAGGACAACCTGGGGCCAACGTCCTGACTTTC. Protein sequence: CASRLGQPGANVLTF.

The CDR3 DNA reads TGTGCCAGCAGCCCCCCGCCAGCGGGAAGTTTTGGGGAGCAGTTCTTC. Translating it yields CASSPPPAGSFGEQFF. The rearrangement links TRBV5-6 to TRBJ2-1, with 7 positions matching TRBD2. The germline gives CDR1 SGHDT, CDR2 YYEEEE. J gave up 10 bases and V 4 bases, and 17 bases lay outside the gene matches. There are 16 residues in the CDR3.

This clonotype was observed at least ten times. The V call is TRBV24-1, the J call TRBJ2-1; tentative D call: TRBD2 (5 bases). Germline CDR1 and CDR2: KGHDR and SFDVKD. The CDR3 contains 13 residues. The germline V and J ends were trimmed by 7 bases and 7 bases, with 13 bases remaining between them. CDR3 sequence reads: CATSPTSSNEQFF. CDR3 in DNA: TGTGCCACCAGCCCCACTAGTTCGAATGAGCAGTTCTTC.

The chain carries TRBV5-1 and TRBJ2-1, with D perhaps TRBD1 (6 bases). Trimming pared 7 bases from V and 8 bases from J, leaving 13 bases between. CDR1 and CDR2 from the germline V gene are SGHRS and YFSETQ. The CDR3 spans 12 residues. The CDR3 region has the DNA TGCGCCAGCCATCAGGGGTTCGATGAGCAGTTCTTC. Protein sequence: CASHQGFDEQFF.

In this sample, this clonotype turned up many times. The chain carries TRBV28 and TRBJ2-4; 9 positions agree with TRBD1. This CDR3 has 14 residues. V shed 6 bases and J 6 bases; nucleotides not matched to a gene: 6. Germline CDR1 and CDR2: MDHEN and SYDVKM. Here the CDR3 reads CASSLRQGGNIQYF. The CDR3 DNA sequence: TGTGCCAGCAGCTTAAGACAGGGGGGAAACATTCAGTACTTC.

The chain carries TRBV6-1 and TRBJ1-6; TRBD1 is a possible D gene (6 bases). Trimming pared 4 bases from V and 7 bases from J, leaving 14 bases between. There are 15 residues in the CDR3. In germline, CDR1 is MNHNS, CDR2 SASEGT. This CDR3 is CASSGGQLLNSPLHF. CDR3 nucleotides: TGTGCCAGCAGTGGAGGACAGCTCTTGAATTCACCCCTCCACTTT.

This clonotype was counted only a few times. This chain links TRBV20-1 with TRBJ2-3; 9 bases are shared with TRBD2. This CDR3 spans 15 amino acids. Germline CDR1 reads DFQATT; CDR2 reads SNEGSKA (reference sequence). J was trimmed by 4 bases and V by 5 bases; bases with no gene match: 10. CDR3 region: CSALGLAGKADTQYF. The CDR3, as DNA: TGCAGTGCTCTGGGGCTAGCGGGGAAGGCAGATACGCAGTATTTT.

This clonotype was recorded at least ten times. The rearrangement links TRBV18 to TRBJ2-1, with no clear D. The CDR3 runs 12 residues. V lost 8 bases to trimming and J lost 5 bases, with 10 bases between them. CDR1 KGHSH and CDR2 LQKENI come from the germline V gene. DNA of the CDR3: TGTGCCAGCAGCCCCCTGGACAATGAGCAGTTCTTC. The encoded protein is CASSPLDNEQFF.

Of note for this clonotype: This may arise from a read error, as a much more abundant clone is one base away. This chain joins TRBV5-1 and TRBJ1-5; D uncertain. With 3 bases removed from V and 0 bases from J, the gap between germline ends came to 13 bases. CDR3 length equals 16 residues. The germline V gene encodes CDR1 SGHRS and CDR2 YFSETQ. This CDR3 is CASSSDGTYSNQPQHF. In DNA form, the CDR3 reads TGCGCCAGCAGCTCGGACGGTACATATAGCAATCAGCCCCAGCATTTT.

This clonotype was found many times. The chain recombines TRBV29-1 with TRBJ2-5; D is undetermined. The V and J ends lost 8 bases and 1 base respectively, with 17 bases between them. CDR3 length: 14 residues. Looked up from germline, CDR1 is SQVTM and CDR2 is ANQGSEA. CDR3 nucleotide sequence: TGCAGCACCACCCATCAGTACGTCCAAGAGACCCAGTACTTC. The encoded protein is CSTTHQYVQETQYF.

The V and J genes are TRBV28 and TRBJ2-3; 10 nucleotides agree with TRBD2. CDR1 and CDR2 (germline): MDHEN, SYDVKM. V was pared by 6 bases and J by 3 bases, with 12 bases of the junction left unmatched. The CDR3 consists of 17 residues. CDR3: CASSRGGASGGTDTQYF. DNA of the CDR3: TGTGCCAGCAGCCGGGGCGGGGCTAGCGGGGGAACAGATACGCAGTATTTT.